This T cell receptor (beta chain) originates from a study of fetal regulatory T cell absence and autoimmunity. The repertoire was sequenced with immunoSEQ multiplex PCR; TCRdb's copy has only in-frame clones and lacks some. The sample holds 85,000 to 100,000 clones, about three quarters seen once. Looked up from germline, CDR1 is LGHNT and CDR2 is FRNRAP. The V end lost 1 base, the J end lost 4 bases, and 19 bases lay between the germline ends. CDR3 size: 17 residues. This chain connects TRBV12-5 to TRBJ2-5, with D perhaps TRBD2 (7 bases). The sample taken for sequencing was pancreas tissue. The sequence derives from a male donor with IPEX syndrome. CDR3 amino acids: CASGLDPGGPWGETQYF. The DNA of the CDR3 is TGTGCTAGTGGTTTGGATCCCGGGGGGCCCTGGGGAGAGACCCAGTACTTC.